This T cell receptor (beta chain) was observed in a study of vaccination and CD4 T cells after COVID-19. About the research overall: Overlapping spike peptides from SARS-CoV-2, HCoV-NL63, HCoV-OC43 and HCoV-229E served to stimulate the cells. Study-level points and caveats: Spike mono-reactivity was the property of 304 of 307 vaccine-specific clones in convalescent patients.

This CDR3 has 13 amino acids. The junction had 3 bases not matched to a gene; V was cut back by 6 bases and J by 5 bases. Indicated treatment: 10-day PBMC culture with coronavirus spike peptide pools or control peptides (ViraFEST assay). Unexposed donor CD4+ T cells predated the COVID-19 pandemic, collected 2011-2018. A remark on this clonotype: What it binds is unknown.

The Oncomine TCR Beta short-read assay generated sequence data from the DNA of cultured CD4+ T cells. MiXCR, applied by TCRdb to the PCR reads, yields one record per CDR3 protein. The sample consists of about 9,100 distinct CDR3 sequences, more than 25% of them appearing once. V is TRBV12-3 or TRBV12-4 and J is TRBJ2-5; 10 bases map to TRBD1. Material for sequencing was CD4+ T cells from blood, cultured in vitro. The source is a human donor in good health. CDR3 nucleotide sequence: TGTGCCAGCAGGAGACAGGGGGCTGAGACCCAGTACTTC. This codes for CASRRQGAETQYF.